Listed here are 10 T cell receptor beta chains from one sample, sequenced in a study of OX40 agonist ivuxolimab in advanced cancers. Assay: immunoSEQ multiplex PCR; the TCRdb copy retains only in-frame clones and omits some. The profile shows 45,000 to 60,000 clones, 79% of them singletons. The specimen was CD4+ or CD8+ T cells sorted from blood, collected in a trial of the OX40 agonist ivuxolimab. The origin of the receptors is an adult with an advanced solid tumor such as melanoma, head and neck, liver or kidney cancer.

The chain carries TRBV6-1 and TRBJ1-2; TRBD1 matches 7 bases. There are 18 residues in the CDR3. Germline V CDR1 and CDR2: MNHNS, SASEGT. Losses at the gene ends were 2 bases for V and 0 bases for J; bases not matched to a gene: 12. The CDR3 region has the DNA TGTGCCAGCAGTGAAAGGTCGGACAGGCGGAGAACTAACTATGGCTACACCTTC. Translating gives CASSERSDRRRTNYGYTF.

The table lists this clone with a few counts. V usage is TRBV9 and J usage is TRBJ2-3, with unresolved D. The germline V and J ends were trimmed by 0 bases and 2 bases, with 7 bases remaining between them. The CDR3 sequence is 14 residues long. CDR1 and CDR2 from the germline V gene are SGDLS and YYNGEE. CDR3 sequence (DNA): TGTGCCAGCAGCGTAGTAAGCAACACAGATACGCAGTATTTT. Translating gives CASSVVSNTDTQYF. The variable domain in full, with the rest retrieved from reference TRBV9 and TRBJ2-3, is DSGVTQTPKHLITATGQRVTLRCSPRSGDLSVYWYQQSLDQGLQFLIQYYNGEERAKGNILERFSAQQFPDLHSELNLSSLELGDSALYFCASSVVSNTDTQYFGPGTRLTVL.

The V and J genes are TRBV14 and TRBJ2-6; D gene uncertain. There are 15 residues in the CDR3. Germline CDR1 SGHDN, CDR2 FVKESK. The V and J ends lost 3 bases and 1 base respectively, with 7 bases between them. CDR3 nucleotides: TGTGCCAGCAGCCATACGGCTTCTGGGGCCAACGTCCTGACTTTC. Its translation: CASSHTASGANVLTF.

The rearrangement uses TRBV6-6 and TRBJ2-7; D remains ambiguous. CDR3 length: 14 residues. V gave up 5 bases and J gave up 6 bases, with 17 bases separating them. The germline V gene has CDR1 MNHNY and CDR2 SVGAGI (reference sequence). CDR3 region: CASSPNGSPLEQYF. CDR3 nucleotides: TGTGCCAGCAGTCCCAATGGGTCCCCCCTCGAGCAGTACTTC.

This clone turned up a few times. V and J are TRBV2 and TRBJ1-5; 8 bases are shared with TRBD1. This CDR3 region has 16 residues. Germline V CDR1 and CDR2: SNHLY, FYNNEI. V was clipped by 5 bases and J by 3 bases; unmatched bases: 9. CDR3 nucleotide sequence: TGTGCCAGCAGTTCCATGACAGGGGTGAACAATCAGCCCCAGCATTTT. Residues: CASSSMTGVNNQPQHF.

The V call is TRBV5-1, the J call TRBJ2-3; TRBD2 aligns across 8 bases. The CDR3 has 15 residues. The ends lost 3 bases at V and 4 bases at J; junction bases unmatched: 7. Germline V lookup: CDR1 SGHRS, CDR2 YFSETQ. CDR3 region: CASSYGTREADTQYF. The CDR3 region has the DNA TGCGCCAGCAGCTACGGGACTAGGGAAGCAGATACGCAGTATTTT.

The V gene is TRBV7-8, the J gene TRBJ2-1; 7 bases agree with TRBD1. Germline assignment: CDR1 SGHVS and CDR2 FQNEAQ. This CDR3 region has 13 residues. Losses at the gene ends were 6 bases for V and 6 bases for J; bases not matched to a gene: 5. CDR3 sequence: CASSIDRVNEQFF. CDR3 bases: TGTGCCAGCAGTATTGACAGGGTCAATGAGCAGTTCTTC.

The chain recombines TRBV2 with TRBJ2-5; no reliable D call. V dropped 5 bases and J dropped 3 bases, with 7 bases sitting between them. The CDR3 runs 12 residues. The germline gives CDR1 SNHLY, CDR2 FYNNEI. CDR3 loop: CASSYSEETQYF. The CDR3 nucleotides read TGTGCCAGCAGTTATAGTGAAGAGACCCAGTACTTC.

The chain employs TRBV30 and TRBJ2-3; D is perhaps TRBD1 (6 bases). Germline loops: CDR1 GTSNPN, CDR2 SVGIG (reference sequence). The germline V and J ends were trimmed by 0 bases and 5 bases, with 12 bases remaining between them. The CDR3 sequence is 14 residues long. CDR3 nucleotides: TGTGCCTGGAGTGTACGGGACATCGTAGATACGCAGTATTTT. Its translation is CAWSVRDIVDTQYF.

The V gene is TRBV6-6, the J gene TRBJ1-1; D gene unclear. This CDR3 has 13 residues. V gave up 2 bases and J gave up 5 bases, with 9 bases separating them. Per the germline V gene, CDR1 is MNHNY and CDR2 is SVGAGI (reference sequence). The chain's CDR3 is CASSYAWDTEAFF. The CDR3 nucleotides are TGTGCCAGCAGTTACGCTTGGGATACTGAAGCTTTCTTT.